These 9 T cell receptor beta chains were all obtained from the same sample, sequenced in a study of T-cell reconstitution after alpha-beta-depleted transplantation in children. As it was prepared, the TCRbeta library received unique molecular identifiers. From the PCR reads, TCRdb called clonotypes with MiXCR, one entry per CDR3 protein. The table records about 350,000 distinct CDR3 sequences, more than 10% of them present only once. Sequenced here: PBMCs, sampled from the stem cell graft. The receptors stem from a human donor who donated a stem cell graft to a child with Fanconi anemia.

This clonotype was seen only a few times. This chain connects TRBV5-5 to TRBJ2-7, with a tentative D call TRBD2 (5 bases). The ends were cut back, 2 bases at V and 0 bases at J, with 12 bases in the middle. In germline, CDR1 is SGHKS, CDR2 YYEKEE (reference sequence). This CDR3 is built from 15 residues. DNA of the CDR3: TGTGCCAGCAGCTTCGGAGCTAGCAGCTCCTACGAGCAGTACTTC. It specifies CASSFGASSSYEQYF. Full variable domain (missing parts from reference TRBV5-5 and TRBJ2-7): DAGVTQSPTHLIKTRGQQVTLRCSPISGHKSVSWYQQVLGQGPQFIFQYYEKEERGRGNFPDRFSARQFPNYSSELNVNALLLGDSALYLCASSFGASSSYEQYFGPGTRLTVT.

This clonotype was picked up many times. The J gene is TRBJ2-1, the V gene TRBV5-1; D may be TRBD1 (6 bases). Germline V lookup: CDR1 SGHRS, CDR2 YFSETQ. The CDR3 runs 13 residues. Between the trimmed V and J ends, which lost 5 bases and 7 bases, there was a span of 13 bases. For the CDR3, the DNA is TGCGCCAGCAGTCCGGACAGCCGGAATGAGCAGTTCTTC. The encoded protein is CASSPDSRNEQFF.

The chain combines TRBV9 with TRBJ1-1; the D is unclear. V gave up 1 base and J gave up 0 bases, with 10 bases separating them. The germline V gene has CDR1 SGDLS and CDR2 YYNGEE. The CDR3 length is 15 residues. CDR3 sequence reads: CASSVPPTLNTEAFF. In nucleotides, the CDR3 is TGTGCCAGCAGCGTACCACCCACGTTGAACACTGAAGCTTTCTTT.

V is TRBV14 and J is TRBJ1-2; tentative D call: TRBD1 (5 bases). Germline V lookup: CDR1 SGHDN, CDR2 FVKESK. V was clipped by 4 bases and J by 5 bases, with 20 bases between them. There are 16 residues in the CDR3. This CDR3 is CASSRLSGQPLYGYTF. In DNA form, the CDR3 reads TGTGCCAGCAGCCGGCTCTCGGGGCAACCTCTGTATGGCTACACCTTC.

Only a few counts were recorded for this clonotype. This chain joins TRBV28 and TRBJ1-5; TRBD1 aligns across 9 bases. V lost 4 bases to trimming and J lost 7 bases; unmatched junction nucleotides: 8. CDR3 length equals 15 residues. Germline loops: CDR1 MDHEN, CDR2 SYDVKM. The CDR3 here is CASSSITGGRQPQHF. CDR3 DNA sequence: TGTGCCAGCAGTTCCATAACAGGGGGCAGGCAGCCCCAGCATTTT.

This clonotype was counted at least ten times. CDR3: CASSQAGTGGADTQYF. The CDR3 region has the DNA TGTGCCAGCAGCCAAGCTGGGACCGGTGGAGCGGATACGCAGTATTTT. The gene calls are TRBV3-1 and TRBJ2-3; TRBD1 or TRBD2 may be the D gene (5 bases each). Germline CDR1 and CDR2: LGHDT and YNNKEL (reference sequence). The CDR3 totals 16 residues. V was shortened by 1 base and J by 6 bases, with 17 bases between the two germline ends.

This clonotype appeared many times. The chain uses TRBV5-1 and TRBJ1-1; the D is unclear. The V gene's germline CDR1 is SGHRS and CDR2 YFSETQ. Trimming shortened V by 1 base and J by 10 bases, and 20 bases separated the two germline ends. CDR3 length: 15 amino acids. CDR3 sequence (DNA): TGCGCCAGCAGCTTGACCCTGGACGGGAGAATAGCAGCTTTCTTT. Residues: CASSLTLDGRIAAFF.

The CDR3 loop is CSARTGQVENDTF. CDR3 coding DNA: TGCAGCGCCCGCACGGGACAGGTGGAAAACGACACCTTC. The genes are TRBV29-1 and TRBJ1-2; 8 nucleotides agree with TRBD1. Losses at the gene ends were 7 bases for V and 12 bases for J; bases not matched to a gene: 16. Germline CDR1 and CDR2: SQVTM and ANQGSEA. The CDR3 sequence is 13 residues long.

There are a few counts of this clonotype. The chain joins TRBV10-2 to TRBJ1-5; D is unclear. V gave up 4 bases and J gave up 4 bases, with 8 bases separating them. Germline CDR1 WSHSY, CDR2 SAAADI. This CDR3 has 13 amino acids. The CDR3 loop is CASSGQENQPQHF. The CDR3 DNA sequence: TGCGCCAGCAGTGGGCAGGAAAATCAGCCCCAGCATTTT.